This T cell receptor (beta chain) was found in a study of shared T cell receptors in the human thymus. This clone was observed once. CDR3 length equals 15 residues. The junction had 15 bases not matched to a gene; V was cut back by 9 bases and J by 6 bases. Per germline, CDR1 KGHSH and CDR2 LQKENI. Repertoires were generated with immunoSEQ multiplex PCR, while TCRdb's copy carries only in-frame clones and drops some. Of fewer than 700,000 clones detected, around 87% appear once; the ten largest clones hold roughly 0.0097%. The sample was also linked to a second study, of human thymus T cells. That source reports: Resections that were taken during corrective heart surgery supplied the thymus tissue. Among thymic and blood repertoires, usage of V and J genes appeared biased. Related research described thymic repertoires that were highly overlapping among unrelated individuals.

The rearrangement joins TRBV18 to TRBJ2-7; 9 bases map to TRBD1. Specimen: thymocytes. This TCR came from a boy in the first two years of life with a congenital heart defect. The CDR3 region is CASSKGRDRVSEQYF. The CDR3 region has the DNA TGTGCCAGTTCAAAGGGTCGGGACAGGGTCAGCGAGCAGTACTTC.